This T cell receptor beta chain appears in the sequencing data of a study of cytomegalovirus exposure and HLA in healthy donors. Healthy bone marrow donors made up the donors. Between the trimmed V and J ends, which lost 2 bases and 4 bases, there was a span of 27 bases. CDR1 and CDR2 (germline): SGHVS, FQNEAQ. The CDR3 runs to 20 residues. In the PCR, 60 Vbeta and 13 Jbeta primers were used. Assay used: immunoSEQ multiplex PCR; TCRdb lists only in-frame clones, some missing. The sample lists 100,000 to 150,000 clones; 80% were seen once. The clonotype originates from a man in his thirties or forties in good health and CMV-seropositive. The chain couples TRBV7-8 to TRBJ2-1; possible D gene TRBD1, 5 bases. The sample consisted of PBMCs. DNA of the CDR3: TGTGCCAGCAGCTTATCTACCCAGGGTGGATACCCTCACCGTTACAATGAGCAGTTCTTC. It encodes CASSLSTQGGYPHRYNEQFF.